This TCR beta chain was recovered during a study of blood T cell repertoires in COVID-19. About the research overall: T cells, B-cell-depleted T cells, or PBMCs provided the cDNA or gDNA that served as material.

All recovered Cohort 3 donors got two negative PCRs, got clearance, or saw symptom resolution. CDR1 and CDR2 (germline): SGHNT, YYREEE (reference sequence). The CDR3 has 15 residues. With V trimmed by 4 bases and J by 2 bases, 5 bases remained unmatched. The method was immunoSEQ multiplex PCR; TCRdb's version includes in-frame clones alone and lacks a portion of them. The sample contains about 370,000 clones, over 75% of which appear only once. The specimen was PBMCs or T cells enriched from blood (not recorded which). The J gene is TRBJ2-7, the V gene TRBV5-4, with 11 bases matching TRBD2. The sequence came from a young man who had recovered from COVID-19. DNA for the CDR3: TGTGCCAGCAGCCCGGGGACTAGCGGCACCTACGAGCAGTACTTC. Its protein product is CASSPGTSGTYEQYF. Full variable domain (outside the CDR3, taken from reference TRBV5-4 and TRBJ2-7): ETGVTQSPTHLIKTRGQQVTLRCSSQSGHNTVSWYQQALGQGPQFIFQYYREEENGRGNFPPRFSGLQFPNYSSELNVNALELDDSALYLCASSPGTSGTYEQYFGPGTRLTVT.